This TCR beta chain was captured in a study of blood T cell repertoires in COVID-19. Study summary: Researchers got acute and convalescent COVID-19 samples from the United States, Italy and Spain.

Per germline, CDR1 MDHEN and CDR2 SYDVKM. With V trimmed by 4 bases and J by 7 bases, 10 bases remained unmatched. The CDR3 is 15 amino acids. In the authors' methods: Estimation of nucleated cell counts was performed using reference gene primer amplification. The data were produced by immunoSEQ multiplex PCR, yet TCRdb's version contains in-frame clones alone and is incomplete. The V and J calls and clone size are taken from that table; D and trimming were inferred from the DNA. Here the sample spans 140,000 or so clones, 60% to 85% being singletons. The chain combines TRBV28 with TRBJ1-2; 9 nucleotides align to TRBD1. Sequencing input: peripheral blood. This TCR came from a man aged 50 to 59 with acute or convalescent COVID-19. The CDR3 region has the DNA TGTGCCAGCAGTTATTGGACAGGGGTGTCATCTGGCTACACCTTC. This gives the protein CASSYWTGVSSGYTF.